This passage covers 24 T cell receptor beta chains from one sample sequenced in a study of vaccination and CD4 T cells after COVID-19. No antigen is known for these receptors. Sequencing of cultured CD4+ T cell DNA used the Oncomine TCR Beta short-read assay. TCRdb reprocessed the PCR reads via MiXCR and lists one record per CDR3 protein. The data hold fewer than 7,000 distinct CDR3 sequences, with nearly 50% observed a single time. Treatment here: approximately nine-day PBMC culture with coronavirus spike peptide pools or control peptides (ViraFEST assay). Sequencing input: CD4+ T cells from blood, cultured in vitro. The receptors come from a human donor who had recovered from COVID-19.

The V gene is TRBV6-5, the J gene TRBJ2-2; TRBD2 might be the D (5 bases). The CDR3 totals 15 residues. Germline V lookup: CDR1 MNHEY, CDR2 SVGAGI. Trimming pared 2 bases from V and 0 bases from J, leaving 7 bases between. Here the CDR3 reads CASSYPGTNTGELFF. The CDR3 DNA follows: TGTGCCAGCAGTTACCCCGGGACGAACACCGGGGAGCTGTTTTTT.

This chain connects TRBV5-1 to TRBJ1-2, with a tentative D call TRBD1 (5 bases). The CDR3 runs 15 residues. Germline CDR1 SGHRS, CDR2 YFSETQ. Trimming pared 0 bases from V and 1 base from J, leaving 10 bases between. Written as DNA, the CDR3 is TGCGCCAGCAGCTTGGTAGCAGGGATTAACTATGGCTACACCTTC. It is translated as CASSLVAGINYGYTF.

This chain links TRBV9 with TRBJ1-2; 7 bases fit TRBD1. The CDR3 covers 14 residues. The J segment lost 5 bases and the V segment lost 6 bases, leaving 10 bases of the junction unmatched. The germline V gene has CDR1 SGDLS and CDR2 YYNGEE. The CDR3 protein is CASTETGSSYGYTF. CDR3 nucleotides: TGTGCCAGCACAGAGACAGGGAGCTCGTATGGCTACACCTTC.

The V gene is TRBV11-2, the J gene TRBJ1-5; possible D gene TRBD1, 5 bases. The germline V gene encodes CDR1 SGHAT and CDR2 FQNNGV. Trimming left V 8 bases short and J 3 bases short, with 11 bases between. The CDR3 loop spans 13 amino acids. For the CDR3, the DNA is TGTGCCAGCGGGGTAGGGGCCAATCAGCCCCAGCATTTT. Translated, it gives CASGVGANQPQHF.

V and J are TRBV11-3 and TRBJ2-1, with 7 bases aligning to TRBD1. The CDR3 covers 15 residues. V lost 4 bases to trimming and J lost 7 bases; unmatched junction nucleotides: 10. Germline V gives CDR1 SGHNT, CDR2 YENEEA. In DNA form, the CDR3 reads TGTGCCAGCAGCTCCCGGGACAGAATTAGGAATGAGCAGTTCTTC. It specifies CASSSRDRIRNEQFF.

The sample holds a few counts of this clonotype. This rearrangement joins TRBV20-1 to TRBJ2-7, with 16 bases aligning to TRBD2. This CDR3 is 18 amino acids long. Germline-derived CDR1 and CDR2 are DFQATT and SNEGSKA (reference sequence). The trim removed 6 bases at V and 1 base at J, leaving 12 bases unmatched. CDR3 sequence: CSAAPGLAGGGRSYEQYF. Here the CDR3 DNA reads TGCAGTGCAGCCCCGGGACTAGCGGGAGGGGGTCGGTCCTACGAGCAGTACTTC.

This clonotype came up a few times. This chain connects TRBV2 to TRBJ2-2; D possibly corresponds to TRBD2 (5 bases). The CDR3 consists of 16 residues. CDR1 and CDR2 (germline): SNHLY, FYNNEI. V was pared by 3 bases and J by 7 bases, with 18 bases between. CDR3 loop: CASSERATRVNGELFF. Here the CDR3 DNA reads TGTGCCAGCAGTGAGCGGGCCACCCGAGTAAACGGGGAGCTGTTTTTT.

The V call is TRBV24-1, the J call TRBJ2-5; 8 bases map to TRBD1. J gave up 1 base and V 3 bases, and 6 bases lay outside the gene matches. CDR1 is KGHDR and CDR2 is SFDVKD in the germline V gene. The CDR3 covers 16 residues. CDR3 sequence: CATSDPGTGAQETQYF. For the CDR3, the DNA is TGTGCCACCAGTGATCCAGGGACAGGAGCCCAAGAGACCCAGTACTTC.

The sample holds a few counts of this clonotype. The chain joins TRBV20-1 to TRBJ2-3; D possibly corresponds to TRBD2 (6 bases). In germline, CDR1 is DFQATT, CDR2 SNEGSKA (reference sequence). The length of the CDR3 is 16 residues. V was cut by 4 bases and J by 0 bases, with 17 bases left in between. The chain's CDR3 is CSANPWRGASTDTQYF. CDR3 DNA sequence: TGCAGTGCTAACCCCTGGCGGGGCGCTAGCACAGATACGCAGTATTTT.

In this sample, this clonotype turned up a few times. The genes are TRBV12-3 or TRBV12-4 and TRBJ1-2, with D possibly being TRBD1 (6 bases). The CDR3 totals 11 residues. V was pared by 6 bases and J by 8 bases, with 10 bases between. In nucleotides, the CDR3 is TGTGCCAGCAGCCTGGGGGGCGGCTACACCTTC. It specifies CASSLGGGYTF.

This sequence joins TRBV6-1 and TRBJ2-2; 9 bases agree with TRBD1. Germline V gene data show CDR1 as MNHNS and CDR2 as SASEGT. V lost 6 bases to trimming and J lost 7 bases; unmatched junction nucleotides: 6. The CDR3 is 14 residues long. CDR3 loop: CASRGDRVVGELFF. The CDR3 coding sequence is TGTGCCAGCAGAGGGGACAGGGTGGTCGGGGAGCTGTTTTTT.

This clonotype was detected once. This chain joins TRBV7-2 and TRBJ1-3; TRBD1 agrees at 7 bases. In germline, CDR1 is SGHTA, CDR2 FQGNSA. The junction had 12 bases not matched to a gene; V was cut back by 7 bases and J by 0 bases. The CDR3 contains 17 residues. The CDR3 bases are TGTGCCAGCACGCTCCCAGGGGGTGTGGGCTCTGGAAACACCATATATTTT. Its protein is CASTLPGGVGSGNTIYF.

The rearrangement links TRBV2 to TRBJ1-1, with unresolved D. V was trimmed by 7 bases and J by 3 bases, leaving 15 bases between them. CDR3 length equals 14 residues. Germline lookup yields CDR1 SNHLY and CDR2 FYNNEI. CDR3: CASTPAGRDTEAFF. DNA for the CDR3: TGTGCCAGCACTCCGGCGGGCAGAGACACTGAAGCTTTCTTT.

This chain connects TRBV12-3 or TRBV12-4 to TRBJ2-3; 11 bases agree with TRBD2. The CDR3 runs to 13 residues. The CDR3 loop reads CVAGLAVADTQYF. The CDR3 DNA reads TGTGTTGCGGGACTAGCGGTGGCAGATACGCAGTATTTT.

The CDR3 sequence: CASSIGGQGAGELFF. CDR3 DNA: TGTGCCAGTAGTATAGGCGGGCAGGGCGCCGGGGAGCTGTTTTTT. The chain uses TRBV19 and TRBJ2-2; the D gene could be TRBD1 or TRBD2 (5 bases each). Trimming left V 1 base short and J 6 bases short, with 12 bases between. Germline V gives CDR1 LNHDA, CDR2 SQIVND (reference sequence). The CDR3 is made up of 15 amino acids. The full variable domain, completed using reference TRBV19 and TRBJ2-2, is DGGITQSPKYLFRKEGQNVTLSCEQNLNHDAMYWYRQDPGQGLRLIYYSQIVNDFQKGDIAEGYSVSREKKESFPLTVTSAQKNPTAFYLCASSIGGQGAGELFFGEGSRLTVL.

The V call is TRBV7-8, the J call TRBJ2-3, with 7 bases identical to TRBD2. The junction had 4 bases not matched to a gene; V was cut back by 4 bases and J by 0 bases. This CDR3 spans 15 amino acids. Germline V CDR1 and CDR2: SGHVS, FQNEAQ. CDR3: CASSSPSGSTDTQYF. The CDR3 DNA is TGTGCCAGCAGCTCCCCTAGCGGAAGCACAGATACGCAGTATTTT.

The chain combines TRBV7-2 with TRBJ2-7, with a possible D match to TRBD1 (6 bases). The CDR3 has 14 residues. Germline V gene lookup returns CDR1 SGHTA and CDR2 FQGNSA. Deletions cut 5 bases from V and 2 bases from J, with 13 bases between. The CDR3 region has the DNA TGTGCCAGCAGCGCCTATGGACAGACCTACGAGCAGTACTTC. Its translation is CASSAYGQTYEQYF.

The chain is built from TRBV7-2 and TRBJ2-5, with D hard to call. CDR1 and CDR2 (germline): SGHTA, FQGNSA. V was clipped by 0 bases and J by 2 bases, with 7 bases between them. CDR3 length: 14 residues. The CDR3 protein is CASSLALGQETQYF. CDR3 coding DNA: TGTGCCAGCAGCTTAGCTCTCGGTCAAGAGACCCAGTACTTC.

The DNA for the CDR3 is TGTGCCAGCAGCTTAGAAGGGAATATGAACACTGAAGCTTTCTTT. It specifies CASSLEGNMNTEAFF. V and J are TRBV7-9 and TRBJ1-1; D gene ambiguous. The CDR3 is made up of 15 amino acids. The V gene's germline CDR1 is SEHNR and CDR2 FQNEAQ (reference sequence). The ends were cut back, 1 base at V and 0 bases at J, with 9 bases in the middle. The whole variable domain, filled in from reference TRBV7-9 and TRBJ1-1, reads DTGVSQNPRHKITKRGQNVTFRCDPISEHNRLYWYRQTLGQGPEFLTYFQNEAQLEKSRLLSDRFSAERPKGSFSTLEIQRTEQGDSAMYLCASSLEGNMNTEAFFGQGTRLTVV.

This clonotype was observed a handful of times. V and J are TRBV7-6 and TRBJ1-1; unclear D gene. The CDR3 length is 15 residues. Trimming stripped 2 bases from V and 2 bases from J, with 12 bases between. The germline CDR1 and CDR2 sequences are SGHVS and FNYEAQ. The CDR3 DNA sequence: TGTGCCAGCAGCTTAATGACCTCTACAAACACTGAAGCTTTCTTT. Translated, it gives CASSLMTSTNTEAFF.

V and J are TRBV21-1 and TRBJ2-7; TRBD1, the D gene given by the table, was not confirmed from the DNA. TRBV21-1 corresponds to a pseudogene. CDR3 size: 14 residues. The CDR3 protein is CASSRPRGTYEQYF. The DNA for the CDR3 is TGTGCCAGCAGTAGACCAAGGGGGACCTACGAGCAGTACTTC.

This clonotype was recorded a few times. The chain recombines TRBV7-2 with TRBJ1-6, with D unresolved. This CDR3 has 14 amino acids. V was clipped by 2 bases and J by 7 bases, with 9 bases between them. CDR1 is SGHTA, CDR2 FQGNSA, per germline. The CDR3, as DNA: TGTGCCAGCAGCTTATTGGCGGGAAATTCACCCCTCCACTTT. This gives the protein CASSLLAGNSPLHF. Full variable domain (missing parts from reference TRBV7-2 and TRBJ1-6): GAGVSQSPSNKVTEKGKDVELRCDPISGHTALYWYRQSLGQGLEFLIYFQGNSAPDKSGLPSDRFSAERTGGSVSTLTIQRTQQEDSAVYLCASSLLAGNSPLHFGNGTRLTVT.

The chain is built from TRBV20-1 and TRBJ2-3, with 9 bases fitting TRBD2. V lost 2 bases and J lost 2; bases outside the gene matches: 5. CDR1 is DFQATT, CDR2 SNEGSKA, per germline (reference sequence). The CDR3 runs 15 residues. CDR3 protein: CSARSIAGVTDTQYF. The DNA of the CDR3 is TGCAGTGCTAGATCAATAGCGGGAGTCACAGATACGCAGTATTTT.

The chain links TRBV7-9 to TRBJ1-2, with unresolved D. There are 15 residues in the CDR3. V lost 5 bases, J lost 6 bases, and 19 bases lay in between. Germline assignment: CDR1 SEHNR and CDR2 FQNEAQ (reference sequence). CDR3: CASSPRSGLIDGYTF. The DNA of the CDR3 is TGTGCCAGCAGCCCACGTTCCGGGCTGATAGATGGCTACACCTTC.